These 16 T cell receptor beta chains were sequenced from one sample in a study of shared clonotypes between healthy human individuals. The data were produced by immunoSEQ multiplex PCR, yet TCRdb's version contains in-frame clones alone and is incomplete. The sample includes under 1,900,000 clones, approximately 98.5% of them seen just once. The sequenced sample was naive CD4+ T cells sorted from blood. The sample's subset: CD45RA+ positively selected. The receptors come from a man aged 30-40 years in good health.

The chain combines TRBV15 with TRBJ2-1; 7 bases are shared with TRBD2. V gave up 4 bases and J gave up 6 bases; unmatched junction bases: 3. Germline V gene lookup returns CDR1 LNHNV and CDR2 YYDKDF (reference sequence). The CDR3 is made up of 13 amino acids. CDR3 sequence reads: CATSISGANEQFF. The DNA of the CDR3 is TGTGCCACCAGCATAAGCGGGGCCAATGAGCAGTTCTTC.

The V and J genes are TRBV4-3 and TRBJ2-1; D is ambiguous. V was shortened by 3 bases and J by 7 bases, with 13 bases between the two germline ends. This CDR3 is built from 14 residues. Germline CDR1 reads LGHNA; CDR2 reads YSLEER. The CDR3 nucleotides are TGCGCCAGCAGCCAGGGTCGGACGGTTAATGAGCAGTTCTTC. Its translation is CASSQGRTVNEQFF.

This rearrangement joins TRBV25-1 to TRBJ2-1, with 8 bases that match TRBD2. The V gene end was trimmed by 10 bases and the J gene end by 10 bases; junction bases not matched to a gene: 12. Germline assignment: CDR1 MGHDK and CDR2 SYGVNS. The CDR3 has 13 residues. The CDR3 is CATQNSGVWEQFF. CDR3 in DNA: TGTGCCACACAGAATAGCGGGGTCTGGGAGCAGTTCTTC.

As regards this clone: Other DNA sequences in this specimen translate into the identical CDR3. V gene TRBV27 combines with J gene TRBJ2-1; D unresolved. Between the trimmed V and J ends, which lost 2 bases and 2 bases, there was a span of 4 bases. Germline CDR1 MNHEY, CDR2 SMNVEV (reference sequence). The CDR3 is 13 amino acids. The CDR3 DNA is TGTGCCAGCAGTTTAATACCCTACAATGAGCAGTTCTTC. Translating it yields CASSLIPYNEQFF.

V is TRBV15 and J is TRBJ2-1; D not certain. Trimming stripped 4 bases from V and 13 bases from J, with 11 bases between. This CDR3 contains 11 residues. Germline V gene sequence: CDR1 LNHNV, CDR2 YYDKDF (reference sequence). CDR3 DNA: TGTGCCACCAGCACGCAGCGACGTCAGTTCTTC. It yields the protein CATSTQRRQFF.

This clone was counted once. The chain couples TRBV5-4 to TRBJ2-7; D gene ambiguous. V was shortened by 0 bases and J by 4 bases, with 8 bases between the two germline ends. Germline CDR1 is SGHNT and CDR2 is YYREEE (reference sequence). The length of the CDR3 is 13 residues. The CDR3 nucleotides read TGTGCCAGCAGCTTGGGCATCCAATACGAGCAGTACTTC. It specifies CASSLGIQYEQYF.

This clone has a handful of counts. The J gene is TRBJ2-7, the V gene TRBV30; TRBD2 agrees at 8 bases. The CDR3 contains 13 residues. J was trimmed by 1 base and V by 4 bases; bases with no gene match: 3. The germline V gene has CDR1 GTSNPN and CDR2 SVGIG (reference sequence). CDR3 bases: TGTGCCTGGATTGCTAGCGGGTCCTACGAGCAGTACTTC. Amino acid sequence: CAWIASGSYEQYF. Combining the CDR3 with reference TRBV30 and TRBJ2-7 gives the whole variable domain SQTIHQWPATLVQPVGSPLSLECTVEGTSNPNLYWYRQAAGRGLQLLFYSVGIGQISSEVPQNLSASRPQDRQFILSSKKLLLSDSGFYLCAWIASGSYEQYFGPGTRLTVT.

This chain connects TRBV27 to TRBJ1-1, with D perhaps matching TRBD1 (5 bases). Per the germline V gene, CDR1 is MNHEY and CDR2 is SMNVEV (reference sequence). V lost 2 bases and J 2 bases, leaving 18 bases between the germline ends. The CDR3 is 17 residues long. The CDR3 loop is CASSLRSGSLSNTEAFF. The CDR3 DNA reads as TGTGCCAGCAGTTTAAGGTCAGGGAGTCTATCCAACACTGAAGCTTTCTTT.

This chain uses TRBV6-1 with TRBJ1-5, with a weak D call TRBD1 (5 bases). V gave up 1 base and J gave up 6 bases, with 13 bases separating them. The CDR3 totals 15 residues. Germline V gene data show CDR1 as MNHNS and CDR2 as SASEGT. In DNA form, the CDR3 reads TGTGCCAGCAGTGAAGGCGTTTGGGGGATTCAGCCCCAGCATTTT. Encoded protein: CASSEGVWGIQPQHF.

The chain is built from TRBV5-5 and TRBJ2-1; 7 positions agree with TRBD1. V shed 3 bases, J shed 3 bases, and the junction held 12 bases outside the gene matches. Germline V CDR1 and CDR2: SGHKS, YYEKEE (reference sequence). There are 17 residues in the CDR3. CDR3 DNA sequence: TGTGCCAGCAGCTCAGGCCTCGGGACAGCTAACTACAATGAGCAGTTCTTC. Protein: CASSSGLGTANYNEQFF.

V gene TRBV19 combines with J gene TRBJ2-1, with D perhaps matching TRBD2 (5 bases). Trimming took 7 bases from V and 2 from J, leaving 9 bases between them. Germline CDR1 and CDR2: LNHDA and SQIVND (reference sequence). The CDR3 spans 13 residues. The DNA of the CDR3 is TGTGCCAGTAAAGCGGATGCCTACAATGAGCAGTTCTTC. Translated: CASKADAYNEQFF.

Concerning this clone itself: Other DNA variants within this sample encode the same CDR3. The chain couples TRBV9 to TRBJ2-5; possibly TRBD2 for D (7 bases). The germline V and J ends were trimmed by 3 bases and 2 bases, with 8 bases remaining between them. Germline values: CDR1 SGDLS, CDR2 YYNGEE. CDR3 length: 13 residues. CDR3 sequence: CASSEGGQETQYF. CDR3 DNA sequence: TGTGCCAGCAGCGAGGGGGGGCAAGAGACCCAGTACTTC.

The rearrangement uses TRBV29-1 and TRBJ1-1; 11 nucleotides line up with TRBD1. In germline, CDR1 is SQVTM, CDR2 ANQGSEA. V lost 0 bases, J lost 3 bases, and 6 bases stayed unmatched. This CDR3 comprises 16 residues. This chain's CDR3 is CSVEEDRGPLDTEAFF. The DNA for the CDR3 is TGCAGCGTTGAAGAGGACAGGGGGCCTTTGGACACTGAAGCTTTCTTT.

In DNA form, the CDR3 reads TGTGCCACCAGCAGAGTCCCCGGCTATGGCTACACCTTC. This translates into CATSRVPGYGYTF. J is TRBJ1-2 and V is TRBV15, with unresolved D. The V and J ends lost 1 base and 4 bases respectively, with 7 bases between them. This CDR3 comprises 13 residues. Looked up from germline, CDR1 is LNHNV and CDR2 is YYDKDF (reference sequence).

On this clone itself: At the DNA level, this CDR3 is encoded by other sequences in the same sample as well. The V gene is TRBV20-1, the J gene TRBJ2-2, with D uncertain. This CDR3 region has 11 residues. Trimming cost V 3 bases and J 4 bases, with 3 bases left between them. CDR1 DFQATT and CDR2 SNEGSKA come from the germline V gene (reference sequence). The CDR3 region is CSASRTGELFF. The CDR3 DNA is TGCAGTGCTAGTCGCACCGGGGAGCTGTTTTTT.

The gene calls are TRBV27 and TRBJ1-2; 8 nucleotides align to TRBD1. After removal of 2 bases from V and 8 bases from J, the junction contained 7 bases not matched to a gene. Germline CDR1 reads MNHEY; CDR2 reads SMNVEV (reference sequence). The CDR3 length is 14 residues. CDR3 in DNA: TGTGCCAGCAGTTTAGCACAGGGGGTAGAGGGCTACACCTTC. Translating gives CASSLAQGVEGYTF.